The present entry profiles one T cell receptor beta chain with its context. Its antigen remains unknown. V trimming: 0 bases; J trimming: 5 bases; junction bases outside the gene matches: 7. The CDR3 runs to 16 residues. CDR1 and CDR2 (germline): LGHNA, YNFKEQ. The sample comes from a study of T cell responses to AZD1222 COVID-19 vaccine. Study at large: Pooled together were second doses at about 4 or about 12 weeks.

Data came from immunoSEQ multiplex PCR; TCRdb stores just in-frame clones and leaves some out. In the table there are 150,000 to 200,000 clones, 88% of which are singletons. Findings of the study overall: Donor demographics were predominantly white British with a female majority; clonal diversity may be underestimated. The number of AZD1222 recipients seropositive at baseline was only 6 or 7. Repertoires in all cases were sampled only once the peak T cell response had passed.

This TCR derives from an adult in good health. The sequences come from peripheral blood, collected on day 0 of AZD1222 vaccination. The chain is built from TRBV4-2 and TRBJ2-1; TRBD2 matches 7 bases. Written as DNA, the CDR3 is TGTGCCAGCAGCCAAGATCGTATCGGGGGGAACAATGAGCAGTTCTTC. Its translation: CASSQDRIGGNNEQFF.